This entry lists 14 T cell receptor beta chains sequenced from one sample in a study of T-cell reconstitution after alpha-beta-depleted transplantation in children. Preparation of the TCRbeta library used unique molecular identifiers. TCRdb independently ran MiXCR on the PCR reads; one entry per CDR3 protein. The sample includes about 610,000 distinct CDR3 sequences, roughly 10% of them seen just once. This specimen was PBMCs from the stem cell graft donor, taken from the stem cell graft. These receptors were obtained from a human donor who donated a stem cell graft to a child with acute myeloid leukemia.

In DNA form, the CDR3 reads TGCAGTGCCATCGGTCGGGACACTGAAGCTTTCTTT. This codes for CSAIGRDTEAFF. The rearrangement links TRBV20-1 to TRBJ1-1; D uncertain. Trimming stripped 6 bases from V and 3 bases from J, with 11 bases between. The CDR3 is 12 residues long. Germline lookup yields CDR1 DFQATT and CDR2 SNEGSKA (reference sequence).

This clonotype was found a few times. The chain links TRBV15 to TRBJ1-5; D call uncertain. V was trimmed by 0 bases and J by 4 bases, leaving 7 bases between them. There are 14 residues in the CDR3. CDR1 and CDR2 from the germline V gene are LNHNV and YYDKDF (reference sequence). CDR3 bases: TGTGCCACCAGCAGAGATCGACGGAATCAGCCCCAGCATTTT. Its protein product is CATSRDRRNQPQHF.

This clonotype was detected a few times. V and J are TRBV4-2 and TRBJ1-1; D is ambiguous. The length of the CDR3 is 12 residues. V dropped 1 base and J dropped 3 bases, with 3 bases sitting between them. Germline CDR1 LGHNA, CDR2 YNFKEQ. The CDR3 spells CASSQADTEAFF. The CDR3 DNA reads as TGTGCCAGCAGCCAAGCCGACACTGAAGCTTTCTTT.

This chain joins TRBV9 and TRBJ2-1, with D perhaps TRBD2 (5 bases). The CDR3 runs 14 residues. V was cut by 0 bases and J by 3 bases, with 7 bases left in between. The V gene's germline CDR1 is SGDLS and CDR2 YYNGEE. The CDR3: CASSVAEGYNEQFF. The CDR3 DNA sequence: TGTGCCAGCAGCGTAGCTGAGGGCTACAATGAGCAGTTCTTC. The full variable domain, rest sourced from reference TRBV9 and TRBJ2-1, is DSGVTQTPKHLITATGQRVTLRCSPRSGDLSVYWYQQSLDQGLQFLIQYYNGEERAKGNILERFSAQQFPDLHSELNLSSLELGDSALYFCASSVAEGYNEQFFGPGTRLTVL.

This clonotype was seen a handful of times. The chain links TRBV4-2 to TRBJ2-2; 9 bases align to TRBD2. Germline trimming cut 0 bases from V and 8 bases from J; bases unmatched to any gene: 10. This CDR3 is 17 amino acids long. Germline CDR1 reads LGHNA; CDR2 reads YNFKEQ. The CDR3 nucleotides are TGTGCCAGCAGCCAAGAAAGATTAGCGGGAGAATGGGGGGAGCTGTTTTTT. This gives the protein CASSQERLAGEWGELFF.

The rearrangement joins TRBV20-1 to TRBJ1-4; 7 bases are a match to TRBD1. Germline assignment: CDR1 DFQATT and CDR2 SNEGSKA (reference sequence). Trimming cost V 0 bases and J 1 base; bases outside gene matches: 2. CDR3 length: 15 amino acids. The CDR3 here is CSARDRTGTNEKLFF. The CDR3, as DNA: TGCAGTGCTAGAGATAGGACAGGAACTAATGAAAAACTGTTTTTT.

This clonotype was seen a few times. The gene calls are TRBV20-1 and TRBJ1-5, with a tentative D call TRBD1 (6 bases). The germline gives CDR1 DFQATT, CDR2 SNEGSKA (reference sequence). V lost 4 bases and J lost 3, with 16 bases in between. This CDR3 is 15 amino acids long. The CDR3 DNA reads as TGCAGTGCTATGTTCGGGACAACATACAATCAGCCCCAGCATTTT. It yields the protein CSAMFGTTYNQPQHF.

The gene calls are TRBV29-1 and TRBJ2-3; possibly TRBD1 for D (7 bases). CDR1 SQVTM and CDR2 ANQGSEA come from the germline V gene. V was shortened by 6 bases and J by 1 base, with 17 bases between the two germline ends. This CDR3 has 15 amino acids. CDR3 protein: CSVKPQGGGTDTQYF. The DNA for the CDR3 is TGCAGCGTAAAACCCCAGGGGGGTGGCACAGATACGCAGTATTTT.

This clonotype came up many times. The chain carries TRBV4-3 and TRBJ2-3; D might be TRBD2 (5 bases). V was cut by 0 bases and J by 4 bases, with 8 bases left in between. Germline values: CDR1 LGHNA, CDR2 YSLEER. The CDR3 runs 14 residues. CDR3 coding DNA: TGCGCCAGCAGCCAAGATCAGCGGCCAGATACGCAGTATTTT. Translation: CASSQDQRPDTQYF.

Many counts were recorded for this clonotype. CDR3 coding DNA: TGCGCCAGAGGAGGGCTTTGCAATGAGCAGTTCTTC. This sequence encodes CARGGLCNEQFF. This chain joins TRBV10-1 and TRBJ2-1, with D possibly TRBD2 on 6 matching bases. V lost 9 bases and J lost 6, with 12 bases in between. The V gene's germline CDR1 is WNHNN and CDR2 SYGVQD (reference sequence). This CDR3 region has 12 residues.

The chain recombines TRBV6-4 with TRBJ1-1; 7 bases map to TRBD1. Germline CDR1 MRHNA, CDR2 SNTAGT. This CDR3 contains 13 residues. V was clipped by 6 bases and J by 5 bases; unmatched bases: 6. CDR3 amino acids: CASRQGQGTEAFF. Here the CDR3 DNA reads TGTGCCAGCAGACAGGGGCAAGGGACTGAAGCTTTCTTT.

The table lists this clonotype with a few counts. V and J are TRBV9 and TRBJ2-1; 8 positions match TRBD2. The ends lost 2 bases at V and 11 bases at J; junction bases unmatched: 6. The CDR3 length is 13 residues. From germline, CDR1 is SGDLS and CDR2 YYNGEE. The CDR3 nucleotides read TGTGCCAGCAGCGTTATACTAGCGGCTAAGCAGTTCTTC. This translates into CASSVILAAKQFF.

In its sample, this clonotype was seen many times. V usage is TRBV24-1 and J usage is TRBJ2-7, with D hard to call. The CDR3 is 12 residues long. Trimming pared 9 bases from V and 5 bases from J, leaving 13 bases between. Germline loops: CDR1 KGHDR, CDR2 SFDVKD. CDR3 sequence reads: CATGNSWNEQYF. DNA for the CDR3: TGTGCCACCGGAAATTCCTGGAACGAGCAGTACTTC.

This clonotype came up many times. A read error may produce the germline difference seen at one junction end. The V gene is TRBV12-3 or TRBV12-4, the J gene TRBJ2-7, with TRBD2 matching 8 bases. The CDR3 contains 14 residues. In DNA form, the CDR3 reads TGTGCCAGCAGTGTAGCGGGACCCGATTACGAGCAGTACTTC. Translation: CASSVAGPDYEQYF.